Sequencing of this T cell receptor (beta chain) was carried out in a study of blood T cell repertoires in COVID-19. The CDR3 contains 15 residues. Germline assignment: CDR1 LNHDA and CDR2 SQIVND (reference sequence). V dropped 8 bases and J dropped 0 bases, with 17 bases sitting between them. Profiling relied on immunoSEQ multiplex PCR, and the TCRdb table lists in-frame clones only, not all of them. This sample carries some 180,000 clones, approximately 90% of them seen once, and the ten largest clones take 0.5% to 0.65%. This chain links TRBV19 with TRBJ2-7, with D perhaps matching TRBD1 (6 bases). The sequenced sample consisted of peripheral blood. This receptor was taken from a man aged 50 to 59 with acute or convalescent COVID-19. Here the CDR3 DNA reads TGTGCCAGTTCCGGAGCAGGGGATGCCTCCTACGAGCAGTACTTC. Amino acids: CASSGAGDASYEQYF. Drawing the rest from reference TRBV19 and TRBJ2-7, the complete variable domain is DGGITQSPKYLFRKEGQNVTLSCEQNLNHDAMYWYRQDPGQGLRLIYYSQIVNDFQKGDIAEGYSVSREKKESFPLTVTSAQKNPTAFYLCASSGAGDASYEQYFGPGTRLTVT.